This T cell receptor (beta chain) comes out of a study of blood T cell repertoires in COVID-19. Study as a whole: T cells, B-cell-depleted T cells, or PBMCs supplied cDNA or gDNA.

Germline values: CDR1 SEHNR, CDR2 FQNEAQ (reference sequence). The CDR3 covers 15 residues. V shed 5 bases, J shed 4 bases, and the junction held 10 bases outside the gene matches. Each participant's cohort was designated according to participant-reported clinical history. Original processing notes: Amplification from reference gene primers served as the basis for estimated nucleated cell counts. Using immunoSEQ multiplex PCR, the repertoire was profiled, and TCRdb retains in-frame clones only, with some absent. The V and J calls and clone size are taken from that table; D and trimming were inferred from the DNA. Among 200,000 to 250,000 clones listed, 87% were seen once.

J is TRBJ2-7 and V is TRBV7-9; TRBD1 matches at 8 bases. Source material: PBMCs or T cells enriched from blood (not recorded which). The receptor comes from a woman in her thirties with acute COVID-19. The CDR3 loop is CASSPGQEVGYEQYF. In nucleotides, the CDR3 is TGTGCCAGCAGCCCGGGACAGGAAGTGGGGTACGAGCAGTACTTC.